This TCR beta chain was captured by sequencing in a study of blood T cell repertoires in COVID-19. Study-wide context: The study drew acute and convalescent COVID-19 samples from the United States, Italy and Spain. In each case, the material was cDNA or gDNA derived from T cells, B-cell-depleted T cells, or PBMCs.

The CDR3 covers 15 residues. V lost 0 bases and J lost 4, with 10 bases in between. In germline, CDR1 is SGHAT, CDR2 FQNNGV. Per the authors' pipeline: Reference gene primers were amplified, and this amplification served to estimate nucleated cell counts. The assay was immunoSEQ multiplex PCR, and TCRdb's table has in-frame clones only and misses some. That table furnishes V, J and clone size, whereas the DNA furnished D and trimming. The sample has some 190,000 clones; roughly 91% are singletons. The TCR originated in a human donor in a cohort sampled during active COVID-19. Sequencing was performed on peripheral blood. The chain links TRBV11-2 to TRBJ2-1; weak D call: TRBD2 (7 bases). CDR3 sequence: CASSLDRGAYNEQFF. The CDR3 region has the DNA TGTGCCAGCAGCTTAGACCGGGGGGCATACAATGAGCAGTTCTTC.